A single sample gave rise to the 20 T cell receptor beta chains below, sequenced in a study of early T cells in non-severe SARS-CoV-2 infection. Each CDR3 protein is one row after TCRdb ran MiXCR on the 5' RACE reads. This table has roughly 88,000 distinct CDR3 sequences, approximately 15% appearing once. Sequenced sample: whole blood. The receptors come from an adult who was a healthcare worker with PCR-confirmed SARS-CoV-2 infection or an uninfected control (not recorded which).

This clonotype was recorded a few times. The chain employs TRBV12-3 or TRBV12-4 and TRBJ2-7, with 9 bases identical to TRBD1. The CDR3 runs 17 residues. V gave up 1 base and J gave up 0 bases; unmatched junction bases: 7. For the CDR3, the DNA is TGTGCCAGCAGTTTAGGGGACAGGGTCACAATCTCCTACGAGCAGTACTTC. Its protein product is CASSLGDRVTISYEQYF.

V and J are TRBV15 and TRBJ2-5; possible D gene TRBD1, 6 bases. Germline V gene sequence: CDR1 LNHNV, CDR2 YYDKDF (reference sequence). V lost 8 bases, J lost 4 bases, and 23 bases lay in between. The CDR3 is 16 amino acids. For the CDR3, the DNA is TGTGCCACCCGGCGCGGAAGACAGGTTGGAGGAGAGACCCAGTACTTC. Its protein is CATRRGRQVGGETQYF.

This clonotype turned up a few times. The chain uses TRBV28 and TRBJ1-1; D unresolved. Germline CDR1 reads MDHEN; CDR2 reads SYDVKM. V was pared by 3 bases and J by 2 bases, with 10 bases between. The CDR3 runs to 14 residues. Written as DNA, the CDR3 is TGTGCCAGCAGTTTGGGCCAGCAAAACACTGAAGCTTTCTTT. It translates to CASSLGQQNTEAFF.

This clonotype was observed a few times. The rearrangement links TRBV18 to TRBJ2-7; D gene uncertain. CDR1 is KGHSH and CDR2 is LQKENI in the germline V gene. Trimming shortened V by 2 bases and J by 0 bases, and 17 bases separated the two germline ends. The CDR3 has 17 amino acids. CDR3: CASSPTSGPSSSYEQYF. The CDR3 coding sequence is TGTGCCAGCTCACCAACGTCCGGGCCCTCAAGCTCCTACGAGCAGTACTTC.

This clonotype was counted at least ten times. The CDR3 nucleotides are TGTGCCAGCAGCTTAGGCGTTCACAGGGCGAGGACCCAGTACTTC. Translation gives CASSLGVHRARTQYF. V and J are TRBV11-2 and TRBJ2-5, with D maybe TRBD1 (6 bases). CDR1 and CDR2 from the germline V gene are SGHAT and FQNNGV. V lost 1 base, J lost 7 bases, and 16 bases lay in between. CDR3 length equals 15 residues.

This sequence joins TRBV12-3 or TRBV12-4 and TRBJ1-1, with D uncertain. Trimming removed 1 base at V and 4 bases at J, with 10 bases between. The CDR3 sequence is 14 residues long. CDR3 protein: CASSLDRRSTEAFF. The CDR3 bases are TGTGCCAGCAGTTTAGATCGGAGGAGCACTGAAGCTTTCTTT.

For this clonotype: Given a much more abundant clone one base away, this may be a read error. The CDR3 end shows no conserved phenylalanine or tryptophan, and so a read error is likely. This chain joins TRBV12-3 or TRBV12-4 and TRBJ2-5; D is possibly TRBD1 (6 bases). The V end lost 5 bases, the J end lost 1 base, and 17 bases lay between the germline ends. This CDR3 comprises 16 residues. The CDR3 is CASSRSGATIQETQYL. CDR3 in DNA: TGTGCCAGCAGTCGATCAGGGGCCACAATCCAAGAGACCCAGTACCTC.

This clonotype came up a few times. This sequence joins TRBV7-9 and TRBJ2-5; 10 bases match TRBD2. Per the germline V gene, CDR1 is SEHNR and CDR2 is FQNEAQ (reference sequence). The CDR3 extends over 15 amino acids. With V trimmed by 5 bases and J by 4 bases, 7 bases remained unmatched. CDR3 nucleotides: TGTGCCAGCAGCGACGAACTAGCGGGGTTAGAGACCCAGTACTTC. Protein sequence: CASSDELAGLETQYF.

The chain couples TRBV4-3 to TRBJ2-5, with TRBD2 identical over 12 bases. Germline-derived CDR1 and CDR2 are LGHNA and YSLEER. Trimming at V came to 2 bases and at J to 5 bases, leaving 9 bases not matched to a gene. The CDR3 contains 17 residues. Here the CDR3 reads CASSQKTSGGPGETQYF. DNA for the CDR3: TGCGCCAGCAGCCAAAAGACTAGCGGGGGCCCTGGGGAGACCCAGTACTTC.

The chain uses TRBV21-1 and TRBJ2-7. TRBV21-1 constitutes a pseudogene. The CDR3 is 17 residues long. As DNA, the CDR3 is TGTGCCAGCAGCAAAGAGGGTACAGACCCTTACTCCTACGAGCAGTACTTC. This gives the protein CASSKEGTDPYSYEQYF.

J is TRBJ1-2 and V is TRBV24-1; D might be TRBD1 (5 bases). Trimming took off 5 bases at V and 3 bases at J, with 15 bases between the two ends. The CDR3 extends over 15 amino acids. From germline, CDR1 is KGHDR and CDR2 SFDVKD. CDR3 DNA: TGTGCCACCAGTGGTTCAGGGCAAGGCGACTATGGCTACACCTTC. It yields the protein CATSGSGQGDYGYTF.

This clonotype was found a few times. The chain joins TRBV5-5 to TRBJ1-6; D call uncertain. Trimming cost V 4 bases and J 0 bases, with 14 bases left between them. This CDR3 spans 17 amino acids. The germline gives CDR1 SGHKS, CDR2 YYEKEE (reference sequence). As DNA, the CDR3 is TGTGCCAGCAGCCCGGAGGGCCGTAGCTCCTATAATTCACCCCTCCACTTT. It yields the protein CASSPEGRSSYNSPLHF.

This clonotype was counted ten times or more. The J gene is TRBJ1-2, the V gene TRBV5-6; D ambiguous. Trimming cost V 0 bases and J 4 bases, with 7 bases left between them. This CDR3 comprises 13 residues. Germline V gene data show CDR1 as SGHDT and CDR2 as YYEEEE. The CDR3, as DNA: TGTGCCAGCAGCTTGGGGGAGGTCTATGGCTACACCTTC. This encodes CASSLGEVYGYTF.

This clonotype was counted between two and nine times. The chain uses TRBV20-1 and TRBJ2-7; D is uncertain. V was shortened by 6 bases and J by 1 base, with 7 bases between the two germline ends. The germline V gene has CDR1 DFQATT and CDR2 SNEGSKA (reference sequence). The CDR3 has 11 amino acids. The CDR3 DNA follows: TGCAGTGCCGAGAGGTCCTACGAGCAGTACTTC. Its protein product is CSAERSYEQYF.

This clonotype was observed a few times. The V and J genes are TRBV19 and TRBJ1-5; unclear D gene. This CDR3 comprises 11 residues. The germline gives CDR1 LNHDA, CDR2 SQIVND (reference sequence). With 7 bases removed from V and 4 bases from J, the gap between germline ends came to 5 bases. The CDR3 sequence: CASMSNQPQHF. DNA of the CDR3: TGTGCCAGTATGAGTAATCAGCCCCAGCATTTT.

This clonotype occurred a few times. This rearrangement joins TRBV27 to TRBJ2-4; 7 positions agree with TRBD2. Per germline, CDR1 MNHEY and CDR2 SMNVEV (reference sequence). V shed 5 bases and J 1 base; nucleotides not matched to a gene: 11. This CDR3 is built from 17 residues. CDR3 sequence reads: CASSPQTSYLAKNIQYF. In DNA, the CDR3 is TGTGCCAGCAGTCCGCAGACTAGCTATCTGGCCAAAAACATTCAGTACTTC.

This clonotype has just a few counts. V is TRBV7-9 and J is TRBJ2-2, with TRBD1 matching over 12 bases. Trimming took 3 bases from V and 3 from J; bases not matched to a gene: 5. CDR1 and CDR2 (germline): SEHNR, FQNEAQ (reference sequence). The CDR3 sequence is 17 residues long. CDR3 DNA: TGTGCCAGCAGCTTTGCCGGGACAGGGGGCGACACCGGGGAGCTGTTTTTT. It is translated as CASSFAGTGGDTGELFF. Full variable domain (remainder filled in from reference TRBV7-9 and TRBJ2-2): DTGVSQNPRHKITKRGQNVTFRCDPISEHNRLYWYRQTLGQGPEFLTYFQNEAQLEKSRLLSDRFSAERPKGSFSTLEIQRTEQGDSAMYLCASSFAGTGGDTGELFFGEGSRLTVL.

V usage is TRBV10-3 and J usage is TRBJ2-2; possibly TRBD1 for D (6 bases). Trimming cost V 6 bases and J 0 bases, with 11 bases left between them. Germline lookup yields CDR1 ENHRY and CDR2 SYGVKD. The length of the CDR3 is 15 residues. CDR3: CAISQTGSNTGELFF. Here the CDR3 DNA reads TGTGCCATCAGCCAGACAGGCTCGAACACCGGGGAGCTGTTTTTT.

The J gene is TRBJ1-1, the V gene TRBV13; D remains ambiguous. The V gene lost 5 bases and the J gene lost 6 bases, with 13 bases spanning the gap. The germline CDR1 and CDR2 sequences are PRHDT and FYEKMQ (reference sequence). The CDR3 spans 13 residues. CDR3 nucleotide sequence: TGTGCCAGCAGCCAGGAGCCAAAGGCTGAAGCTTTCTTT. It encodes CASSQEPKAEAFF.

A few counts support this clonotype. The chain employs TRBV20-1 and TRBJ1-2, with 8 bases lining up with TRBD1. CDR1 and CDR2 from the germline V gene are DFQATT and SNEGSKA (reference sequence). Trimming at V came to 4 bases and at J to 4 bases, leaving 2 bases not matched to a gene. This CDR3 spans 12 amino acids. In nucleotides, the CDR3 is TGCAGTGCTACAGGGGGCACCTATGGCTACACCTTC. Residues: CSATGGTYGYTF.